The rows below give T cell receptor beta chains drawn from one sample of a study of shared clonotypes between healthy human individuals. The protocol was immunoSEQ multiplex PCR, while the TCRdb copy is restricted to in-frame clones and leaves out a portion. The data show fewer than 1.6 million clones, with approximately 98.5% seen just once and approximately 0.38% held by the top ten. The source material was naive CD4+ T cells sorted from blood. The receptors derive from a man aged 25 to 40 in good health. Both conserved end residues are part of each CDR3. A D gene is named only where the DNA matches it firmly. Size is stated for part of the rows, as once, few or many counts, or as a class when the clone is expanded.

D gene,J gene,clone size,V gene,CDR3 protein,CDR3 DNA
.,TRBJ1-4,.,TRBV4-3,CASSQGAGLGLFF,TGCGCCAGCAGCCAAGGGGCCGGGTTGGGACTGTTTTTT
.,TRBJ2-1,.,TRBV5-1,CASSRDNYNEQFF,TGCGCCAGCAGTCGGGACAACTACAATGAGCAGTTCTTC
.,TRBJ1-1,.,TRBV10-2,CASRATTGFNTEAFF,TGCGCCAGCCGGGCAACAACAGGGTTCAACACTGAAGCTTTCTTT
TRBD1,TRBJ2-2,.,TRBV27,CASSFDRAVDTGELFF,TGTGCCAGCAGTTTTGACAGGGCGGTCGACACCGGGGAGCTGTTTTTT
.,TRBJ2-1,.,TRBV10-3,CAISESLQGGEQFF,TGTGCCATCAGTGAGTCCCTACAGGGAGGTGAGCAGTTCTTC
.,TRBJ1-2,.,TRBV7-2,CASSLVGLGNYGYTF,TGTGCCAGCAGCTTAGTCGGTTTGGGGAACTATGGCTACACCTTC
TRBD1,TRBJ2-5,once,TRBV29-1,CSDSGTGQETQYF,TGCAGCGACTCCGGGACAGGTCAAGAGACCCAGTACTTC
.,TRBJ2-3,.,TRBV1,CTSSRGLAAISSTDTQYF,TGCACCAGCAGCCGGGGACTAGCGGCTATTTCTAGCACAGATACGCAGTATTTT
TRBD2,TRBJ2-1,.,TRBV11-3,CASSLDLSGSEQFF,TGTGCCAGCAGCTTAGATCTTAGCGGGAGTGAGCAGTTCTTC
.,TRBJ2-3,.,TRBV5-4,CASLAAASTDTQYF,TGTGCCAGCTTGGCGGCAGCTAGCACAGATACGCAGTATTTT
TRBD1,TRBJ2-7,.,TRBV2,CASSEGTGIAYEQYF,TGTGCCAGCAGTGAGGGGACAGGGATAGCCTACGAGCAGTACTTC
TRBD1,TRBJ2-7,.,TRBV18,CASSPGGTGSYEQYF,TGTGCCAGCTCACCGGGGGGGACAGGGTCCTACGAGCAGTACTTC
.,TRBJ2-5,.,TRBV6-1,CASSVGLLPETQYF,TGTGCCAGCAGTGTCGGACTACTACCCGAGACCCAGTACTTC
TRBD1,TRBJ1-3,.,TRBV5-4,CASSLATGENTIYF,TGTGCCAGCAGCTTGGCGACAGGGGAAAACACCATATATTTT
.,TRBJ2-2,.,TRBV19,CASRGVPVTGELFF,TGTGCCAGTAGGGGGGTGCCTGTGACCGGGGAGCTGTTTTTT
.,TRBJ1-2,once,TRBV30,CAWTPGGYGYTF,TGTGCCTGGACCCCTGGGGGCTATGGCTACACCTTC
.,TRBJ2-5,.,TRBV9,CASSVGGLQETQYF,TGTGCCAGCAGCGTAGGAGGGCTCCAAGAGACCCAGTACTTC